A single sample is the source of the 17 T cell receptor beta chains below, sequenced in a study of neurological immune-mediated disorders. TCRdb ran MiXCR on the 5' RACE reads and lists one entry per CDR3 protein. The sample has around 66,000 distinct CDR3 sequences, around 5% seen once. Sequencing was performed on PBMCs. Every receptor here comes from a woman in her 70s with multiple sclerosis.

A note on this clonotype: A much more abundant neighbour one base away suggests this may be a read error. Given the absence of the conserved phenylalanine or tryptophan at the CDR3 end, a read error is likely. The chain recombines TRBV20-1 with TRBJ2-3, with a tentative D call TRBD2 (5 bases). The germline gives CDR1 DFQATT, CDR2 SNEGSKA (reference sequence). Trimming took off 1 base at V and 3 bases at J, with 8 bases between the two ends. CDR3 length: 13 amino acids. CDR3 sequence reads: CSARVSVTDTQYC. The CDR3 DNA sequence: TGCAGTGCTAGAGTTAGCGTGACAGATACGCAGTATTGT.

In this sample, this clonotype turned up many times. This chain uses TRBV7-2 with TRBJ1-1, with D unclear. Germline loops: CDR1 SGHTA, CDR2 FQGNSA. The CDR3 covers 13 residues. V was cut by 2 bases and J by 5 bases, with 9 bases left in between. The CDR3 DNA follows: TGTGCCAGCAGCTTACTCGGGGATACTGAAGCTTTCTTT. This encodes CASSLLGDTEAFF.

This clonotype was observed many times. This chain links TRBV29-1 with TRBJ2-1, with 10 bases lining up with TRBD2. CDR3 length: 15 amino acids. Germline trimming cut 5 bases from V and 7 bases from J; bases unmatched to any gene: 11. Germline CDR1 SQVTM, CDR2 ANQGSEA. The CDR3 region is CSVMGTSAKNNEQFF. CDR3 in DNA: TGCAGCGTTATGGGGACTAGCGCGAAAAATAATGAGCAGTTCTTC.

This clonotype was seen many times. The chain recombines TRBV20-1 with TRBJ1-2, with 8 bases identical to TRBD1. Unmatched junction bases numbered 8, after V lost 6 bases and J lost 5 bases. CDR1 DFQATT and CDR2 SNEGSKA come from the germline V gene (reference sequence). The CDR3 consists of 13 residues. The CDR3 sequence: CSASGQVTYGYTF. CDR3 in DNA: TGCAGTGCCTCGGGACAGGTGACATATGGCTACACCTTC.

Worth noting for this clonotype: Sequence at one end of the junction differs from germline and may be a read error. The J gene is TRBJ1-5, the V gene TRBV20-1; no reliable D call. This CDR3 has 14 residues. CDR1 DFQATT and CDR2 SNEGSKA come from the germline V gene (reference sequence). The CDR3 sequence: CSAIRSDERQPQQF. Written as DNA, the CDR3 is TGCAGTGCTATAAGGTCCGATGAACGTCAGCCCCAGCAGTTT.

This clonotype was counted a few times. The chain recombines TRBV15 with TRBJ2-7; 10 bases line up with TRBD2. The CDR3 runs 15 residues. V shed 1 base, J shed 7 bases, and the junction held 7 bases outside the gene matches. CDR1 is LNHNV, CDR2 YYDKDF, per germline (reference sequence). CDR3 sequence (DNA): TGTGCCACCAGCAGAGTTCTAGCGGGAGTAGAAGAGCAGTACTTC. It codes for CATSRVLAGVEEQYF.

This clonotype was picked up many times. This chain links TRBV20-1 with TRBJ2-1, with TRBD2 matching over 8 bases. Trimming took 0 bases from V and 0 from J; bases not matched to a gene: 10. Germline V CDR1 and CDR2: DFQATT, SNEGSKA (reference sequence). The CDR3 extends over 18 amino acids. The CDR3 DNA sequence: TGCAGTGCTAGAGATCGGCAGATAGCGGGACGCTCCTACAATGAGCAGTTCTTC. This encodes CSARDRQIAGRSYNEQFF.

This clonotype was counted many times. V gene TRBV5-6 combines with J gene TRBJ2-3, with 13 positions matching TRBD2. The CDR3 runs to 16 residues. Germline V gene lookup returns CDR1 SGHDT and CDR2 YYEEEE. V dropped 4 bases and J dropped 5; count of bases not matched to a gene: 7. DNA for the CDR3: TGTGCCAGCAGCACCCTCCGGACTAGCGGGAGAGATACGCAGTATTTT. Its protein product is CASSTLRTSGRDTQYF.

This clonotype has ten or more counts. This chain joins TRBV20-1 and TRBJ2-7; 7 nucleotides match TRBD2. This CDR3 has 14 residues. Germline V gene lookup returns CDR1 DFQATT and CDR2 SNEGSKA (reference sequence). After removal of 2 bases from V and 3 bases from J, the junction contained 7 bases not matched to a gene. The CDR3 here is CSARRGVEVYEQYF. In DNA, the CDR3 is TGCAGTGCTAGACGGGGGGTTGAAGTCTACGAGCAGTACTTC.

The table lists this clonotype with many counts. The rearrangement uses TRBV28 and TRBJ2-5; a weak D match, TRBD1 (6 bases). The V and J ends lost 2 bases and 4 bases respectively, with 23 bases between them. The CDR3 spans 18 residues. Per germline, CDR1 MDHEN and CDR2 SYDVKM. The CDR3 bases are TGTGCCAGCAGTTTACCCACCGTGGGACCCAGGGGCGTAGAGACCCAGTACTTC. It yields the protein CASSLPTVGPRGVETQYF.

This clonotype was seen only a few times. This rearrangement joins TRBV11-1 to TRBJ2-7, with no clear D. This CDR3 spans 13 amino acids. Germline V gives CDR1 SGHAT, CDR2 FQDESV (reference sequence). V was clipped by 2 bases and J by 4 bases, with 9 bases between them. CDR3: CASSLNTFYEQYF. Here the CDR3 DNA reads TGTGCCAGCAGCTTAAATACGTTTTACGAGCAGTACTTC.

This clonotype was observed at least ten times. The chain is built from TRBV4-2 and TRBJ1-4; no clear D. Trimming took off 7 bases at V and 5 bases at J, with 8 bases between the two ends. CDR3 length: 12 amino acids. Germline V lookup: CDR1 LGHNA, CDR2 YNFKEQ. CDR3 loop: CASKGVNEKLFF. In DNA, the CDR3 is TGTGCCAGCAAAGGAGTCAATGAAAAACTGTTTTTT.

This clonotype came up many times. The chain employs TRBV9 and TRBJ2-1; TRBD1 or TRBD2 may be the D gene (6 bases each). V was shortened by 10 bases and J by 0 bases, with 20 bases between the two germline ends. The length of the CDR3 is 16 residues. Germline V gene lookup returns CDR1 SGDLS and CDR2 YYNGEE. In nucleotides, the CDR3 is TGTGCCGGAGCCACTGGGCGGGACAACTCCTACAATGAGCAGTTCTTC. Translated: CAGATGRDNSYNEQFF.

This clonotype was seen at least ten times. This chain joins TRBV9 and TRBJ1-2; TRBD1 aligns across 7 bases. Germline assignment: CDR1 SGDLS and CDR2 YYNGEE. The CDR3 is 15 residues long. V was pared by 3 bases and J by 7 bases, with 12 bases of the junction left unmatched. CDR3 bases: TGTGCCAGCAGCGCCCAAGAGACAGGGCTCGGTGGCTACACCTTC. Its protein is CASSAQETGLGGYTF.

Many counts were recorded for this clonotype. As DNA, the CDR3 is TGTGCCAGCAGAAACCAACAGGGGAATGAGCAGTTCTTC. It yields the protein CASRNQQGNEQFF. The chain joins TRBV7-8 to TRBJ2-1; 7 positions agree with TRBD1. V lost 6 bases and J lost 7; bases outside the gene matches: 6. The CDR3 runs to 13 residues. CDR1 and CDR2 from the germline V gene are SGHVS and FQNEAQ.

This clonotype was recorded at least ten times. The V and J genes are TRBV5-1 and TRBJ2-7; 9 bases line up with TRBD2. Losses at the gene ends were 4 bases for V and 7 bases for J; bases not matched to a gene: 9. The CDR3 consists of 14 residues. Germline values: CDR1 SGHRS, CDR2 YFSETQ. The CDR3 protein is CASSLRLADREQYF. Written as DNA, the CDR3 is TGCGCCAGCAGCCTCCGACTAGCGGACCGAGAGCAGTACTTC.

Worth noting for this clonotype: With a much larger clone just one base away, this may be a read error. The chain is built from TRBV7-9 and TRBJ1-6; 7 positions agree with TRBD1. This CDR3 has 15 residues. CDR1 and CDR2 from the germline V gene are SEHNR and FQNEAQ (reference sequence). The CDR3 sequence is CASSAEVRGDSHLHF. The DNA of the CDR3 is TGTGCCAGCAGCGCTGAGGTCAGGGGGGATTCACACCTCCACTTT. Complete variable domain (other parts from reference TRBV7-9 and TRBJ1-6): DTGVSQNPRHKITKRGQNVTFRCDPISEHNRLYWYRQTLGQGPEFLTYFQNEAQLEKSRLLSDRFSAERPKGSFSTLEIQRTEQGDSAMYLCASSAEVRGDSHLHFGNGTRLTVT.